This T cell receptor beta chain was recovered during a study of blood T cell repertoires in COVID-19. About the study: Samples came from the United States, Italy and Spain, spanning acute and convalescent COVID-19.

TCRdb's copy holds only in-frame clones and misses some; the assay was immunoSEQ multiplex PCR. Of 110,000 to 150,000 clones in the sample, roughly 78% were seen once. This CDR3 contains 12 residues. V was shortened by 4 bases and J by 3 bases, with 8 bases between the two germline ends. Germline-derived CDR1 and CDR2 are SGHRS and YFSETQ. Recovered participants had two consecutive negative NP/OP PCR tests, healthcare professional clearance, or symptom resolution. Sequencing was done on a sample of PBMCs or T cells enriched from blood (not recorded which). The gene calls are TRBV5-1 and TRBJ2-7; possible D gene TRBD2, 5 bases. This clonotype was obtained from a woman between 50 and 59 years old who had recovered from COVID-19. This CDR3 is CASSDYGYEQYF. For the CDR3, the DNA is TGCGCCAGCAGCGACTATGGCTACGAGCAGTACTTC. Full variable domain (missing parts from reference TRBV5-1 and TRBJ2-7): KAGVTQTPRYLIKTRGQQVTLSCSPISGHRSVSWYQQTPGQGLQFLFEYFSETQRNKGNFPGRFSGRQFSNSRSEMNVSTLELGDSALYLCASSDYGYEQYFGPGTRLTVT.